Below, 14 T cell receptor beta chains from the same sample are listed, as sequenced in a study of cytomegalovirus exposure and HLA in healthy donors. The PCR contained 60 Vbeta and 13 Jbeta primers. The method was immunoSEQ multiplex PCR; TCRdb's version includes in-frame clones alone and lacks a portion of them. Of roughly 290,000 clones listed, 80% are singletons. Sample: PBMCs. Source of these receptors: a girl aged 2 to 10 in good health and CMV-seronegative.

The chain is built from TRBV6-5 and TRBJ1-2; 8 nucleotides agree with TRBD1. CDR3 length equals 14 residues. Germline CDR1 MNHEY, CDR2 SVGAGI. V lost 5 bases, J lost 2 bases, and 4 bases stayed unmatched. The CDR3 DNA reads TGTGCCAGCAGTCCTCGACAGGGGAACTATGGCTACACCTTC. Its protein is CASSPRQGNYGYTF.

The gene calls are TRBV6-4 and TRBJ2-3; 8 bases agree with TRBD2. Trimming cost V 2 bases and J 0 bases; bases outside gene matches: 1. This CDR3 has 15 amino acids. Germline-derived CDR1 and CDR2 are MRHNA and SNTAGT. The CDR3 sequence: CASSDGTSSTDTQYF. CDR3 DNA sequence: TGTGCCAGCAGTGACGGGACTAGTAGCACAGATACGCAGTATTTT.

The J gene is TRBJ1-2, the V gene TRBV5-5; 8 bases match TRBD1. The CDR3 loop spans 17 amino acids. CDR1 and CDR2 from the germline V gene are SGHKS and YYEKEE (reference sequence). V gave up 0 bases and J gave up 8 bases; unmatched junction bases: 15. The chain's CDR3 is CASSLVFDRGFSRGYTF. In DNA form, the CDR3 reads TGTGCCAGCAGCTTGGTTTTCGACAGGGGATTCTCGCGGGGCTACACCTTC.

Here the CDR3 reads CASSLWEREAIPYNEQFF. CDR3 nucleotides: TGTGCCAGCAGTTTATGGGAGCGGGAGGCTATTCCCTACAATGAGCAGTTCTTC. The V gene is TRBV27, the J gene TRBJ2-1, with 9 positions matching TRBD2. Germline CDR1 and CDR2: MNHEY and SMNVEV (reference sequence). V was clipped by 1 base and J by 2 bases; unmatched bases: 9. The length of the CDR3 is 18 residues.

This clone was counted only a few times. The chain employs TRBV2 and TRBJ1-5, with no clear D. The CDR3 runs to 15 residues. V gave up 2 bases and J gave up 0 bases, with 8 bases separating them. The germline V gene has CDR1 SNHLY and CDR2 FYNNEI. CDR3: CASSESHYSNQPQHF. The CDR3 DNA sequence: TGTGCCAGCAGTGAATCCCACTATAGCAATCAGCCCCAGCATTTT. Supplemented by reference TRBV2 and TRBJ1-5, the full variable domain reads EPEVTQTPSHQVTQMGQEVILRCVPISNHLYFYWYRQILGQKVEFLVSFYNNEISEKSEIFDDQFSVERPDGSNFTLKIRSTKLEDSAMYFCASSESHYSNQPQHFGDGTRLSIL.

V gene TRBV28 combines with J gene TRBJ2-7; TRBD1 aligns across 8 bases. Losses at the gene ends were 8 bases for V and 3 bases for J; bases not matched to a gene: 6. The CDR3 contains 13 residues. From germline, CDR1 is MDHEN and CDR2 SYDVKM. DNA of the CDR3: TGTGCCAGCGGCGGTGGACAGGGCTACGAGCAGTACTTC. Translated: CASGGGQGYEQYF.

V is TRBV10-3 and J is TRBJ2-7; D might be TRBD2 (5 bases). Germline V gene sequence: CDR1 ENHRY, CDR2 SYGVKD. V shed 7 bases and J shed 9 bases, with 16 bases lying between them. This CDR3 is 12 amino acids long. For the CDR3, the DNA is TGTGCCATCACCGGGGTGATCGGTGTGCAGTACTTC. Its protein product is CAITGVIGVQYF.

This clone appeared a single time. The V and J genes are TRBV5-4 and TRBJ1-2; D remains unclear. CDR1 is SGHNT, CDR2 YYREEE, per germline (reference sequence). CDR3 size: 15 residues. Trimming shortened V by 3 bases and J by 4 bases, and 16 bases separated the two germline ends. The CDR3 sequence: CASSSVTGYSYGYTF. DNA for the CDR3: TGTGCCAGCAGCTCGGTAACGGGGTATAGCTATGGCTACACCTTC.

The chain carries TRBV27 and TRBJ2-1; D gene ambiguous. The CDR3 loop spans 16 amino acids. With 7 bases removed from V and 4 bases from J, the gap between germline ends came to 20 bases. From germline, CDR1 is MNHEY and CDR2 SMNVEV (reference sequence). CDR3 sequence (DNA): TGTGCCAGCAATCTTGAGGCCCCCCCATCGTACAATGAGCAGTTCTTC. Protein: CASNLEAPPSYNEQFF.

On this clone: One end of the junction does not line up with germline, which may come from a read error. The chain joins TRBV2 to TRBJ2-1; TRBD2 matches 13 bases. Germline V gives CDR1 SNHLY, CDR2 FYNNEI. CDR3 length: 12 amino acids. The CDR3 protein is CASSESLAGGIF. The DNA for the CDR3 is TGTGCCAGCAGTGAATCACTAGCGGGGGGGATCTTC.

The genes are TRBV9 and TRBJ2-7; 11 positions agree with TRBD2. Per germline, CDR1 SGDLS and CDR2 YYNGEE. CDR3 length: 18 amino acids. V lost 2 bases to trimming and J lost 2 bases; unmatched junction nucleotides: 12. For the CDR3, the DNA is TGTGCCAGCAGCGTGGGACTAGCGGTACTAGGTGCCCCCTACGAGCAGTACTTC. Translation: CASSVGLAVLGAPYEQYF.

V gene TRBV5-4 combines with J gene TRBJ2-6, with a tentative D call TRBD1 (5 bases). Germline CDR1 and CDR2: SGHNT and YYREEE (reference sequence). CDR3 length: 16 amino acids. The germline V and J ends were trimmed by 1 base and 0 bases, with 8 bases remaining between them. The CDR3 region is CASSLSRDSGANVLTF. The CDR3 DNA follows: TGTGCCAGCAGCTTGAGCAGGGACTCTGGGGCCAACGTCCTGACTTTC.

This clone was seen just once. The chain carries TRBV2 and TRBJ2-5; TRBD2 matches 8 bases. The CDR3 is 13 amino acids. From germline, CDR1 is SNHLY and CDR2 FYNNEI. V was clipped by 10 bases and J by 5 bases; unmatched bases: 9. CDR3 sequence (DNA): TGTGCCACCTTCCTCGGACTAGCTGAGACCCAGTACTTC. The encoded protein is CATFLGLAETQYF.

The chain uses TRBV4-1 and TRBJ2-1, with no clear D. Deletions cut 3 bases from V and 6 bases from J, with 15 bases between. The CDR3 runs 15 residues. Germline CDR1 reads MGHRA; CDR2 reads YSYEKL. The CDR3 DNA sequence: TGCGCCAGCAGCCATGACGACTTATATGGCAATGAGCAGTTCTTC. Protein sequence: CASSHDDLYGNEQFF.